Given below is one TCR beta chain in context. As yet, its antigen is unknown. The source of the sample is a study of yellow fever vaccine responses in identical twins. Findings and caveats of the study: Among the twins, the vaccine T cell response reportedly seemed partly convergent and partly personalized.

TCRdb processed the RT-PCR reads anew with MiXCR; each CDR3 protein has one entry. Among more than 30,000 distinct CDR3 sequences listed, approximately 54% were seen once. The source is a woman younger than 35 who received the yellow fever vaccine. The sequences come from T cells from blood (PBMCs), unsorted or a sorted subset (not recorded which), collected before or after yellow fever vaccination (not recorded which).

DNA for the CDR3: TGCGCCAGCTCCGAGAGGGCCGGGGTAGGTGAGCAGTTCTTC. This translates into CASSERAGVGEQFF. The chain couples TRBV10-1 to TRBJ2-1; maybe TRBD2 (5 bases). The CDR3 runs to 14 residues. Germline-derived CDR1 and CDR2 are WNHNN and SYGVQD (reference sequence). V was cut by 8 bases and J by 9 bases, with 20 bases left in between.